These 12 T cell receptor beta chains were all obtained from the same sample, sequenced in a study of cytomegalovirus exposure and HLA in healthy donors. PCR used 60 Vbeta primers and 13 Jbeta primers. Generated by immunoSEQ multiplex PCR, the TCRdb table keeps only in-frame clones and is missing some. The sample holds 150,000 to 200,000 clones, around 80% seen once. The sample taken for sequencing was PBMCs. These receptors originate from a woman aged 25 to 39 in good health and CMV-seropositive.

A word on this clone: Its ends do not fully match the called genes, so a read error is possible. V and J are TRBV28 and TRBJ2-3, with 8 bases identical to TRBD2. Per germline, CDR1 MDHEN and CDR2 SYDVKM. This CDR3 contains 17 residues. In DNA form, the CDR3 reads TGTGCCAGCAGGGTGGGGGGAGGAAGCGGGGGCACAGGTACGCAGTATTTT. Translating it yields CASRVGGGSGGTGTQYF. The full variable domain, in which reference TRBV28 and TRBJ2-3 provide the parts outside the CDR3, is DVKVTQSSRYLVKRTGEKVFLECVQDMDHENMFWYRQDPGLGLRLIYFSYDVKMKEKGDIPEGYSVSREKKERFSLILESASTNQTSMYLCASRVGGGSGGTGTQYFGPGTRLTVL.

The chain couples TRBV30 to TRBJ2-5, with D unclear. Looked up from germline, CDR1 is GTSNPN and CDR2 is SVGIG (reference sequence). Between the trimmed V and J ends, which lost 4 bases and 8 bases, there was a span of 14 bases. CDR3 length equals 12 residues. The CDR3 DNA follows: TGTGCCTGGAAGTCCACGTCCAGAACCCAGTACTTC. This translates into CAWKSTSRTQYF.

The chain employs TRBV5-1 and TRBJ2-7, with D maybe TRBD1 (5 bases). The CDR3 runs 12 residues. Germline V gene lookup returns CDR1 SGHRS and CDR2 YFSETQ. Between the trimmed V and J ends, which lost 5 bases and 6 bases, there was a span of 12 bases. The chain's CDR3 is CASSQTGREQYF. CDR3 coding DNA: TGCGCCAGCAGTCAAACAGGACGCGAGCAGTACTTC.

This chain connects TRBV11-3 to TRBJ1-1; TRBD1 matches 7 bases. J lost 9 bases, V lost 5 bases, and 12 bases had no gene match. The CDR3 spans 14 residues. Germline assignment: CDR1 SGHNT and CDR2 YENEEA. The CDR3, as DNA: TGTGCCAGCAGCCCGGGGACAGCCGGGCAACAAGCTTTCTTT. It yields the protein CASSPGTAGQQAFF.

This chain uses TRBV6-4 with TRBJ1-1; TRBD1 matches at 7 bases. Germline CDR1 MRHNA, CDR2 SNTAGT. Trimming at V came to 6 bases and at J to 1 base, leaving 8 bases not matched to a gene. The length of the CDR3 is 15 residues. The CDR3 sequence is CASRPAGTENTEAFF. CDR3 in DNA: TGTGCCAGCAGGCCAGCCGGGACAGAGAACACTGAAGCTTTCTTT.

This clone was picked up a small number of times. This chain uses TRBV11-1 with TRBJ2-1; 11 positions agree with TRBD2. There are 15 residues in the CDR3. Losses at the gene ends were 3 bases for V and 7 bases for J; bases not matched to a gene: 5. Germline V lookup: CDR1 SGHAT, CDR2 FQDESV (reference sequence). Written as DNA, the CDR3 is TGTGCCAGCAGCTTTCTTGGACTAGCGGGTAATGAGCAGTTCTTC. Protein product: CASSFLGLAGNEQFF.

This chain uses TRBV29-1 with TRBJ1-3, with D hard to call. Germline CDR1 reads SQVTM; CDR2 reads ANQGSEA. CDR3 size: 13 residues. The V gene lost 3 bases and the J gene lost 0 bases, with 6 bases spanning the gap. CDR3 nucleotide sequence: TGCAGCGTTGAGGGAGTCTCTGGAAACACCATATATTTT. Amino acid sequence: CSVEGVSGNTIYF.

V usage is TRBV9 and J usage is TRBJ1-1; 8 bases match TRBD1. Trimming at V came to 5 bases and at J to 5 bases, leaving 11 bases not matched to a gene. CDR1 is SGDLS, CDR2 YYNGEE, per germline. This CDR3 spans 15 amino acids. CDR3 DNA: TGTGCCAGCAGGATACCTCAGGGGGCGCGAACTGAAGCTTTCTTT. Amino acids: CASRIPQGARTEAFF.

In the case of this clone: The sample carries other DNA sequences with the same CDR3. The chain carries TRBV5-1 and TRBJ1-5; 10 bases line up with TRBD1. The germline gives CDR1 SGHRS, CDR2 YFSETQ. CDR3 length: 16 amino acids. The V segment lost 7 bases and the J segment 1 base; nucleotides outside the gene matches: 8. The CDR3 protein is CASSYGTGDSNQPQHF. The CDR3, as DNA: TGCGCCAGCTCTTACGGGACAGGGGACAGCAATCAGCCCCAGCATTTT. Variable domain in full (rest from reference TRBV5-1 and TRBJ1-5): KAGVTQTPRYLIKTRGQQVTLSCSPISGHRSVSWYQQTPGQGLQFLFEYFSETQRNKGNFPGRFSGRQFSNSRSEMNVSTLELGDSALYLCASSYGTGDSNQPQHFGDGTRLSIL.

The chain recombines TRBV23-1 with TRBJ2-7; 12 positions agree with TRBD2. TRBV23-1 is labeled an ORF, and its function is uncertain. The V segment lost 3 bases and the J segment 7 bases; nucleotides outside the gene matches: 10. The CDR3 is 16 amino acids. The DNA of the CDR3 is TGCGCCAGCAGTCAGGGACTAGCGGGCCTCGGAGGGGAGCAGTACTTC. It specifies CASSQGLAGLGGEQYF.

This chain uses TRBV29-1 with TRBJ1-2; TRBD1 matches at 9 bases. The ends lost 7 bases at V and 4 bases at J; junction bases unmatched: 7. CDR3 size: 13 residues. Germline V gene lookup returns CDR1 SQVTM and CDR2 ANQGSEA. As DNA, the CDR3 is TGCAGCGCCCGGTCGGGACAGGGCTATGGCTACACCTTC. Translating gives CSARSGQGYGYTF.

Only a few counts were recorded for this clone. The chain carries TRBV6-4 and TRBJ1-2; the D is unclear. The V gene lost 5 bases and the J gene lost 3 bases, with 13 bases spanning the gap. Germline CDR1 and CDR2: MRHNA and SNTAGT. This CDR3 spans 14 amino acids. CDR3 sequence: CASSRELGDYGYTF. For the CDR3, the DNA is TGTGCCAGCAGTAGGGAGCTTGGGGACTATGGCTACACCTTC.